Presented here are 29 T cell receptor beta chains from one specimen sequenced in a study of molecular identifiers for immune sequencing clone quantification. One entry per CDR3 protein results from TCRdb running MiXCR on the PCR reads. The profile covers some 41,000 distinct CDR3 sequences, with more than 20% appearing a single time and around 0.98% taken by the ten largest. Input material: naive CD8+ T cells from blood, with Jurkat cell RNA spiked in. Subset noted: FACS-sorted CD8+CD4-CCR7+CD45RA+ naive T cells. The receptors here all came from a human donor in good health. Some libraries in this study had Jurkat cell RNA spiked in.

This clonotype was seen just once. Germline and junction disagree at one end, which may indicate a read error. J is TRBJ2-3 and V is TRBV7-2; D gene uncertain. Germline CDR1 and CDR2: SGHTA and FQGNSA. This CDR3 is 12 amino acids long. The CDR3 DNA reads TGTGCCCGCAGCTGGACCACAGATACGCAGAATTTT. The encoded protein is CARSWTTDTQNF.

As to this clonotype: A much larger clone lies one base from this, so it may be a read error. V usage is TRBV29-1 and J usage is TRBJ2-1; perhaps TRBD2 as D (6 bases). The CDR3 loop spans 16 amino acids. From germline, CDR1 is SQVTM and CDR2 ANQGSEA. Trimming cost V 5 bases and J 8 bases, with 25 bases left between them. In nucleotides, the CDR3 is TGCAGCGTTTCGGGGGTAACCTTCCATGGGGCGGATGAGCAGTTCTTC. Its protein is CSVSGVTFHGADEQFF.

This clonotype was counted between two and nine times. This chain uses TRBV9 with TRBJ1-3; D is uncertain. CDR3 length: 15 residues. V was clipped by 3 bases and J by 0 bases, with 10 bases between them. Germline V CDR1 and CDR2: SGDLS, YYNGEE. The CDR3 loop reads CASSESGSSGNTIYF. The CDR3 coding sequence is TGTGCCAGCAGCGAGAGCGGGAGCTCTGGAAACACCATATATTTT.

By share, this clonotype counts as medium-sized (0.01 to 0.1%). The rearrangement joins TRBV20-1 to TRBJ2-3, with a tentative D call TRBD2 (7 bases). CDR3 length: 15 residues. Between the trimmed V and J ends, which lost 0 bases and 2 bases, there was a span of 12 bases. CDR1 and CDR2 from the germline V gene are DFQATT and SNEGSKA (reference sequence). CDR3 loop: CSARDDGGLTDTQYF. In DNA form, the CDR3 reads TGCAGTGCTAGAGATGACGGGGGGCTCACAGATACGCAGTATTTT.

This clonotype was counted ten times or more. V is TRBV5-5 and J is TRBJ2-3, with 11 bases identical to TRBD2. Germline-derived CDR1 and CDR2 are SGHKS and YYEKEE (reference sequence). J lost 0 bases, V lost 4 bases, and 4 bases had no gene match. This CDR3 has 16 amino acids. CDR3 region: CASSPRLAGSTDTQYF. The CDR3 DNA is TGTGCCAGCAGCCCAAGACTAGCGGGGAGCACAGATACGCAGTATTTT. The variable domain in full, completed from reference TRBV5-5 and TRBJ2-3, reads DAGVTQSPTHLIKTRGQQVTLRCSPISGHKSVSWYQQVLGQGPQFIFQYYEKEERGRGNFPDRFSARQFPNYSSELNVNALLLGDSALYLCASSPRLAGSTDTQYFGPGTRLTVL.

This clonotype occurred many times. The chain has TRBV30 and TRBJ2-3, with unresolved D. This CDR3 has 13 residues. V was clipped by 2 bases and J by 2 bases, with 8 bases between them. Per the germline V gene, CDR1 is GTSNPN and CDR2 is SVGIG (reference sequence). CDR3 loop: CAWSPFPTDTQYF. DNA of the CDR3: TGTGCCTGGAGTCCCTTTCCCACAGATACGCAGTATTTT.

This clonotype was seen ten or more times. The chain combines TRBV19 with TRBJ1-5; 9 bases are shared with TRBD1. From germline, CDR1 is LNHDA and CDR2 SQIVND (reference sequence). The CDR3 spans 13 residues. J lost 6 bases, V lost 10 bases, and 7 bases had no gene match. CDR3 residues: CATLDRGGQPQHF. In DNA form, the CDR3 reads TGTGCCACTCTGGACAGGGGAGGTCAGCCCCAGCATTTT.

This clonotype was seen many times. The chain is built from TRBV27 and TRBJ2-7; D is perhaps TRBD1 (6 bases). The CDR3 extends over 16 amino acids. Germline CDR1 MNHEY, CDR2 SMNVEV (reference sequence). V gave up 8 bases and J gave up 4 bases, with 24 bases separating them. CDR3 sequence (DNA): TGTGCCAGCGGCCCATCCGGGCCAGGGGCCCCGTACGAGCAGTACTTC. This sequence encodes CASGPSGPGAPYEQYF.

In its sample, this clonotype was seen many times. The chain has TRBV5-5 and TRBJ2-7, with D perhaps matching TRBD2 (5 bases). V was shortened by 2 bases and J by 0 bases, with 6 bases between the two germline ends. The CDR3 runs 13 residues. From germline, CDR1 is SGHKS and CDR2 YYEKEE (reference sequence). In nucleotides, the CDR3 is TGTGCCAGCAGCTTTGGGAGCTCCTACGAGCAGTACTTC. This sequence encodes CASSFGSSYEQYF. The full variable domain, in which reference TRBV5-5 and TRBJ2-7 provide the parts outside the CDR3, is DAGVTQSPTHLIKTRGQQVTLRCSPISGHKSVSWYQQVLGQGPQFIFQYYEKEERGRGNFPDRFSARQFPNYSSELNVNALLLGDSALYLCASSFGSSYEQYFGPGTRLTVT.

This clonotype was picked up a small number of times. The chain combines TRBV9 with TRBJ2-3, with 8 bases lining up with TRBD2. V trimming: 0 bases; J trimming: 2 bases; junction bases outside the gene matches: 11. The germline V gene has CDR1 SGDLS and CDR2 YYNGEE. The CDR3 is 18 residues long. In nucleotides, the CDR3 is TGTGCCAGCAGCGTAGGAGCGGGGGTACTACATCTCACAGATACGCAGTATTTT. This sequence encodes CASSVGAGVLHLTDTQYF. The variable domain in full, completed from reference TRBV9 and TRBJ2-3, reads DSGVTQTPKHLITATGQRVTLRCSPRSGDLSVYWYQQSLDQGLQFLIQYYNGEERAKGNILERFSAQQFPDLHSELNLSSLELGDSALYFCASSVGAGVLHLTDTQYFGPGTRLTVL.

The count of this clonotype is one. Relative to the germline gene, one junction end is altered; a read error may explain this. This sequence joins TRBV20-1 and TRBJ1-1, with 8 bases that match TRBD1. The germline CDR1 and CDR2 sequences are DFQATT and SNEGSKA (reference sequence). The CDR3 is 15 residues long. The CDR3 nucleotides are TGCAGTGATAGAGATCCCGCAGGGGGCCCCACTGTAGCTTTCTTT. Protein sequence: CSDRDPAGGPTVAFF.

A remark on this clonotype: This could be a read error, since a much larger clone is one nucleotide away. This chain links TRBV4-3 with TRBJ2-7; TRBD2 is a possible D gene (7 bases). CDR1 and CDR2 from the germline V gene are LGHNA and YSLEER. The CDR3 contains 15 residues. The CDR3 DNA sequence: TGCGCCAGCAGCCAATTGGGGGGGGCCCCCTACGAGCGGTACTTC. Its protein product is CASSQLGGAPYERYF.

As to this clonotype: This sequence may be a read error, since a much larger clone differs from it by one base. The J gene is TRBJ2-2, the V gene TRBV7-3, with a possible D match to TRBD2 (5 bases). The CDR3 is made up of 13 amino acids. Germline CDR1 and CDR2: SGHTA and FQGTGA. The CDR3 reads CASSSTNTGKLFF. DNA of the CDR3: TGTGCCAGCAGCTCTACGAACACCGGGAAGCTGTTTTTT.

In this sample, this clonotype turned up a few times. The chain combines TRBV3-1 with TRBJ2-1; TRBD1 matches at 7 bases. J was trimmed by 8 bases and V by 4 bases; bases with no gene match: 14. Germline V gene data show CDR1 as LGHDT and CDR2 as YNNKEL (reference sequence). The CDR3 is 16 residues long. DNA for the CDR3: TGTGCCAGCAGCCGGGAAACAGGGGACGGATGGGATGAGCAGTTCTTC. Protein: CASSRETGDGWDEQFF.

Comments on this clonotype: A read error is possible here, since a much larger clone lies one base away. This chain uses TRBV6-1 with TRBJ1-5, with 7 bases matching TRBD1. The CDR3 consists of 16 residues. Germline assignment: CDR1 MNHNS and CDR2 SASEGT. The CDR3 nucleotides read TGTGCCGGCAGTCTGTCCAGGGGGACGAGCAATCAGCCCCAGCATTTT. Protein sequence: CAGSLSRGTSNQPQHF.

This chain uses TRBV2 with TRBJ1-4; D gene uncertain. V was cut by 3 bases and J by 8 bases, with 28 bases left in between. CDR3 size: 19 residues. Germline V gene sequence: CDR1 SNHLY, CDR2 FYNNEI. CDR3 bases: TGTGCCAGCAGTGATTGGTTTCCGGCCGAGAGGCTAAGCAACGAAAAACTGTTTTTT. This translates into CASSDWFPAERLSNEKLFF.

Worth noting for this clonotype: A much larger clone lies one base from this, so it may be a read error. The chain employs TRBV20-1 and TRBJ2-7; 9 bases are a match to TRBD2. This CDR3 spans 15 amino acids. The V and J ends lost 4 bases and 2 bases, in that order; junction bases with no gene match: 9. Per the germline V gene, CDR1 is DFQATT and CDR2 is SNEGSKA (reference sequence). The CDR3 DNA reads as TGCAGTGCTACAGACGGGACTAGCCCCCCCTACGAGCAGTACTTC. Its protein product is CSATDGTSPPYEQYF.

The table lists this clonotype with many counts. The chain has TRBV30 and TRBJ2-7; D perhaps matches TRBD1 (5 bases). The CDR3 length is 13 residues. Germline V gives CDR1 GTSNPN, CDR2 SVGIG (reference sequence). With 2 bases removed from V and 3 bases from J, the gap between germline ends came to 11 bases. The CDR3 reads CAWSTDRVYEQYF. The CDR3 bases are TGTGCCTGGAGTACCGACAGAGTCTACGAGCAGTACTTC.

This clonotype was recorded at least ten times. The gene calls are TRBV9 and TRBJ1-2; weak D call: TRBD1 (5 bases). The CDR3 extends over 14 amino acids. Trimming pared 0 bases from V and 4 bases from J, leaving 10 bases between. Germline V gene sequence: CDR1 SGDLS, CDR2 YYNGEE. The CDR3 nucleotides are TGTGCCAGCAGCGTAGATGGGGGTCTCTATGGCTACACCTTC. Translation: CASSVDGGLYGYTF.

This clonotype has ten or more counts. The chain joins TRBV27 to TRBJ2-3; 9 nucleotides agree with TRBD2. Germline lookup yields CDR1 MNHEY and CDR2 SMNVEV (reference sequence). The length of the CDR3 is 14 residues. V gave up 5 bases and J gave up 6 bases; unmatched junction bases: 6. The CDR3, as DNA: TGTGCCAGCAGTGAAGCGGGAGGCGTGGATACGCAGTATTTT. This sequence encodes CASSEAGGVDTQYF.

This clonotype was detected ten times or more. This chain uses TRBV6-2 or TRBV6-3 with TRBJ2-3, with a possible D match to TRBD2 (5 bases). Per the germline V gene, CDR1 is MNHEY and CDR2 is SVGEGT. CDR3 length: 13 amino acids. Deletions cut 5 bases from V and 6 bases from J, with 12 bases between. The CDR3 nucleotides read TGTGCCAGCAGTCTTGGACTTCACGATACGCAGTATTTT. Its protein is CASSLGLHDTQYF.

Regarding this clonotype: This may arise from a read error, as a much more abundant clone is one base away. The chain couples TRBV4-3 to TRBJ2-2; D ambiguous. The V gene's germline CDR1 is LGHNA and CDR2 YSLEER. The CDR3 contains 15 residues. Deletions cut 0 bases from V and 6 bases from J, with 11 bases between. The CDR3 DNA reads TGCGCCAGCAGCCAAGATGTCGGAAGCCCCGGGGAGCTGTTTTTT. This encodes CASSQDVGSPGELFF.

In this sample, this clonotype turned up many times. The chain recombines TRBV12-3 or TRBV12-4 with TRBJ1-1; a possible D gene is TRBD1 (6 bases). Trimming removed 2 bases at V and 1 base at J, with 8 bases between. The CDR3 is 14 residues long. CDR3 amino acids: CASSLTGRNTEAFF. The CDR3 DNA sequence: TGTGCCAGCAGTTTAACAGGGCGGAACACTGAAGCTTTCTTT.

In the case of this clonotype: A read error may explain this, as a much larger clone is one base away. The chain uses TRBV19 and TRBJ2-7; 7 bases match TRBD1. The trim removed 6 bases at V and 5 bases at J, leaving 7 bases unmatched. The CDR3 extends over 13 amino acids. Germline assignment: CDR1 LNHDA and CDR2 SQIVND (reference sequence). CDR3 sequence reads: CASSPGQLHEQYF. The CDR3 nucleotides are TGTGCCAGTAGCCCGGGACAGCTCCACGAGCAGTACTTC.

This clonotype has ten or more counts. This rearrangement joins TRBV7-6 to TRBJ2-3, with TRBD1 matching over 8 bases. CDR3 length: 16 residues. Trimming took 1 base from V and 1 from J; bases not matched to a gene: 4. Germline V lookup: CDR1 SGHVS, CDR2 FNYEAQ. This CDR3 is CASSLVQGQGTDTQYF. The CDR3 DNA is TGTGCCAGCAGCTTAGTGCAGGGACAGGGCACAGATACGCAGTATTTT.

This clonotype was seen once. The gene calls are TRBV1 and TRBJ1-3. TRBV1 is deemed a pseudogene. The CDR3 spans 16 residues. The CDR3: CTSGNIGHSAGNTIYF. CDR3 DNA: TGCACCAGCGGGAATATAGGGCACAGCGCTGGAAACACCATATATTTT.

This clonotype was picked up many times. Relative to the germline gene, one junction end is altered; a read error may explain this. The rearrangement joins TRBV13 to TRBJ1-1; maybe TRBD1 (5 bases). The CDR3 spans 14 residues. Germline V CDR1 and CDR2: PRHDT, FYEKMQ (reference sequence). The CDR3 loop reads CASSVGLRGPEAFF. In DNA, the CDR3 is TGTGCCAGCAGCGTAGGGTTGAGGGGACCTGAAGCTTTCTTT.

The sample holds many counts of this clonotype. In DNA form, the CDR3 reads TGTGCCACGGAGGCAAAGGCGAACACCGGGGAGCTGTTTTTT. Translation gives CATEAKANTGELFF. The chain combines TRBV24-1 with TRBJ2-2; tentatively, D is TRBD2 (5 bases). Germline assignment: CDR1 KGHDR and CDR2 SFDVKD. The V end was cut by 10 bases, the J end by 0 bases, with 11 bases between. CDR3 length: 14 residues.

The chain uses TRBV11-2 and TRBJ2-3, with TRBD2 matching over 8 bases. The V gene end was trimmed by 3 bases and the J gene end by 1 base; junction bases not matched to a gene: 6. The CDR3 runs 16 residues. CDR1 SGHAT and CDR2 FQNNGV come from the germline V gene. For the CDR3, the DNA is TGTGCCAGCAGCTTCTGGAGCGGGGGAGGCACAGATACGCAGTATTTT. Translation gives CASSFWSGGGTDTQYF.